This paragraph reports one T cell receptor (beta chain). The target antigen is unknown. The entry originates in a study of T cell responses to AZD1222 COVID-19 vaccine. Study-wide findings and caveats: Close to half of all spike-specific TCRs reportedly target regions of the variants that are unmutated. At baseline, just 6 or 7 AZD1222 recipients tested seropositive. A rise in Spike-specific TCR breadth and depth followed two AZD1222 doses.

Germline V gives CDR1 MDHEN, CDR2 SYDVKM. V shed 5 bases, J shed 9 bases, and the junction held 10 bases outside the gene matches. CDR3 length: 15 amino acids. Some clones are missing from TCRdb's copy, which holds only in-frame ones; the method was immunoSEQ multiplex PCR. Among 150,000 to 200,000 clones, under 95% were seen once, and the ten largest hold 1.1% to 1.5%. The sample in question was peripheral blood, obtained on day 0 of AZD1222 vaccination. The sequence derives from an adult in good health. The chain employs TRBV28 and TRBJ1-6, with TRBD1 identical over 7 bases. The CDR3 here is CASSPSRDRTSPLHF. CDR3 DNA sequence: TGTGCCAGCAGTCCCTCCCGGGACAGAACTTCACCCCTCCACTTT. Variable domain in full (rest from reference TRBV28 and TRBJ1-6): DVKVTQSSRYLVKRTGEKVFLECVQDMDHENMFWYRQDPGLGLRLIYFSYDVKMKEKGDIPEGYSVSREKKERFSLILESASTNQTSMYLCASSPSRDRTSPLHFGNGTRLTVT.